The clone carrying this TCR beta chain was seen repeatedly, ten times or more. What it binds is not known. The CDR3 is 14 residues long. V lost 11 bases to trimming and J lost 2 bases; unmatched junction nucleotides: 11. Germline V gene sequence: CDR1 SNHLY, CDR2 FYNNEI. Hyperthyroidism of Graves' type that showed no ophthalmopathy progression within 18 months was stable. The data derive from a study of T cells in Graves' hyperthyroidism and ophthalmopathy. On the study more broadly: The authors collected peripheral blood at initial diagnosis, before any treatment. Regarding the study as a whole: The model made its ophthalmopathy prediction, and onset followed a median around six months later.

Template material for amplifying TCR beta CDR3 regions consisted of RNA transcripts. The primer set for the first-round RT-PCR of the TCR CDR3 was HTBI. MiXCR, applied by TCRdb to the multiplex PCR reads, yields one record per CDR3 protein. The data contain hundreds of thousands of distinct CDR3 sequences, about 35% of them singletons. The specimen sequenced was blood. The sequence came from a woman in her forties with Graves' hyperthyroidism. V is TRBV2 and J is TRBJ1-2; TRBD1 matches 7 bases. CDR3 region: CARSTGSTNYGYTF. The CDR3 DNA follows: TGTGCCCGTTCGACAGGGTCCACCAACTATGGCTACACCTTC.